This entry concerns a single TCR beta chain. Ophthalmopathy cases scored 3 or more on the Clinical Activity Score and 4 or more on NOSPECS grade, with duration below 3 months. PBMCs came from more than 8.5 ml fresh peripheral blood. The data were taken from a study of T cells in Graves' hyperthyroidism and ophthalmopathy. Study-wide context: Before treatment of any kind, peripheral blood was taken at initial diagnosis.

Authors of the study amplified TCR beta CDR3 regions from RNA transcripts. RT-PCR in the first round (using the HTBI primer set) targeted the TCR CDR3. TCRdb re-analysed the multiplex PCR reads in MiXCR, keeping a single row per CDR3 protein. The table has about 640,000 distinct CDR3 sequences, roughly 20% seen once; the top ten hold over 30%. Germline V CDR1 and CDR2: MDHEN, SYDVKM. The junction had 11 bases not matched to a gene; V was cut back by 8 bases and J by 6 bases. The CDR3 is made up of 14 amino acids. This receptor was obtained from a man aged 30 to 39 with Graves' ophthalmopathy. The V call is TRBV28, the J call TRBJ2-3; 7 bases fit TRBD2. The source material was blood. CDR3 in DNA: TGTGCCAGCCTTACGGGGAGGGGAGGGGATACGCAGTATTTT. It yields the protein CASLTGRGGDTQYF.